This record concerns one T cell receptor (beta chain) sequence. Random hexamers were used to reverse transcribe the RNA input (roughly 0.5 to 1 ug). The method of amplification for TCR beta CDR3 was immunoSEQ multiplex PCR, covering 54 Vbeta and 13 Jbeta. A single record per CDR3 protein comes from TCRdb applying MiXCR to the immunoSEQ multiplex PCR reads. This repertoire shows around 200,000 distinct CDR3 sequences, around 95% found once; its top ten account for approximately 0.094%. The data derive from a study of CD8 T cells in Susac syndrome. Peripheral blood CD8+ and CD4+ T cells were profiled by TCR beta sequencing. The study used healthy donors as controls matched for age and sex. Germline V gives CDR1 LGHDT, CDR2 YNNKEL (reference sequence). This CDR3 has 16 amino acids. The V and J ends lost 4 bases and 1 base respectively, with 17 bases between them.

The TCR sequence derives from a human donor in good health. This chain joins TRBV3-1 and TRBJ2-7; D uncertain. The source material was CD4+ T cells from PBMCs. CDR3 protein: CASSRFMYPSSYEQYF. The CDR3 coding sequence is TGTGCCAGCAGCCGATTTATGTACCCCTCGTCCTACGAGCAGTACTTC.